The rows below give T cell receptor beta chains drawn from one sample of a study of blood T cell repertoires in COVID-19. Measured with immunoSEQ multiplex PCR; TCRdb has only the in-frame clones, and not every one. The table includes 220,000 or so clones, around 90% detected once. Source material: PBMCs or T cells enriched from blood (not recorded which). The receptors were sampled from a man aged 25 to 40 who had been exposed to COVID-19. The conserved cysteine and the conserved F or W are not part of the CDR3 here.

V gene	J gene	CDR3 protein
TRBV10-1	TRBJ1-3	ASSVGQEDSGNTIY
TRBV25-1	TRBJ2-7	ASSPRAGGEQY
TRBV6-5	TRBJ2-5	ASALAGGQTQY
TRBV3-1/TRBV3-2	TRBJ2-7	ASSQETGGVRAYEQY
TRBV5-1	TRBJ1-1	ASSLQDANTEAF
TRBV5-1	TRBJ2-3	ASSQGLAVRADTQY
TRBV27	TRBJ2-7	ASSFRGDYPYEQY
TRBV15	TRBJ1-1	ATGTAMNTEAF
TRBV30	TRBJ1-4	AWSATTTNEKLF
TRBV9	TRBJ1-4	ASSATAIRVSGEKLF
TRBV7-6	TRBJ2-6	ASSLAGAGANVLT
TRBV20-1	TRBJ2-7	SPNGQY
TRBV5-4	TRBJ2-1	ASSLDRRSNEQF
TRBV27	TRBJ1-1	ASNRGVNTEAF
TRBV9	TRBJ1-1	ASKLEGTYTEAF
TRBV4-2	TRBJ1-4	ASSQEATGGASGEKLF
TRBV9	TRBJ1-2	ASSGQGDNYGYT
TRBV4-2	TRBJ2-7	ASSQGPQRGGDEQY
TRBV7-2	TRBJ1-5	ASSLVSEGQPQH
TRBV13	TRBJ1-1	ASKGGVHTEAF
TRBV7-9	TRBJ2-4	ASSPDRQKNIQY
TRBV20-1	TRBJ1-3	SASSAGMGGNTIY
TRBV5-1	TRBJ2-2	ASSFRQGTGELF
TRBV27	TRBJ1-6	ASSSPLDRNNSPLH
TRBV9	TRBJ2-5	ASSRGRAAETQY
TRBV3-1/TRBV3-2	TRBJ1-3	ASSLTGAAGNTIY
TRBV3-1/TRBV3-2	TRBJ1-2	ASSQGPAGQGGLP
TRBV19	TRBJ2-2	ASRGAGTGAGELF
TRBV19	TRBJ1-3	ASSIAGNTIY
TRBV29-1	TRBJ2-1	SGSLAGGSNEQF
TRBV6-5	TRBJ1-6	ASSFNYRGSNSPLH
TRBV4-1	TRBJ2-1	ASSPRDRSHEQF
TRBV11-2	TRBJ2-3	ASSLRGSPGDTQY
TRBV19	TRBJ2-2	ASSEDYLGYTGELF
TRBV11-3	TRBJ2-4	ASSQGGQGSKNIQY
TRBV7-9	TRBJ2-6	ASSLVGTGVPSGANVLT
TRBV5-5	TRBJ1-4	ASSPKTGVDNEKLF
TRBV5-4	TRBJ2-1	ASGGQGPNEQF
TRBV9	TRBJ2-7	ASSAGTSVYEQY
TRBV11-1	TRBJ2-3	ASSLEEGSWATQY
TRBV30	TRBJ1-6	AGRGQIGDNSPLH
TRBV7-6	TRBJ2-7	ASSFSSGGREQY
TRBV2	TRBJ1-1	ASSVQRNTEAF
TRBV7-2	TRBJ2-3	ASSRSTDTQY
TRBV19	TRBJ2-1	ASQPGGDYNEQF
TRBV18	TRBJ1-4	ASSPLQGGTNEKLF
TRBV5-1	TRBJ2-3	ASSATGATDTQY
TRBV6-6	TRBJ1-1	ASSRNRDRGWNTEAF
TRBV19	TRBJ1-2	ASSREGGGYGYT
TRBV2	TRBJ1-1	ASSLMGTENTEAF
TRBV4-1	TRBJ1-2	ASSLFGRDYGYT